This T cell receptor beta chain is drawn from a study of blood T cell repertoires in COVID-19. Study-level information: The United States, Italy and Spain provided the acute and convalescent COVID-19 samples. Nucleic acid was either cDNA or gDNA, and it came from T cells, B-cell-depleted T cells, or PBMCs.

This CDR3 comprises 14 residues. Germline CDR1 SGHTA, CDR2 FQGNSA. V shed 4 bases and J shed 4 bases, with 11 bases lying between them. In the source study's methods: The assay estimated nucleated cells by amplifying reference gene primers. The table came from immunoSEQ multiplex PCR; TCRdb's copy has only in-frame clones and leaves some out. V, J and clone size are those of that table, while D and trimming were read from the DNA. The data contain fewer than 300,000 clones, 70% to 90% of them seen just once; the ten biggest clones take up 0.9% to 1%. The sample was peripheral blood. The source is a woman aged 40 to 49 who had recovered from COVID-19. J is TRBJ2-1 and V is TRBV7-2; D possibly corresponds to TRBD2 (6 bases). The CDR3 nucleotides are TGTGCCAGCAGCTCCAGGGACTCATACAATGAGCAGTTCTTC. This translates into CASSSRDSYNEQFF.